This is a list of T cell receptor beta chains from one sample in a study of CD8 T cells in ankylosing spondylitis. TCRdb called the 5' RACE reads again in MiXCR, with one record for every CDR3 protein. The sample gives tens of thousands of distinct CDR3 sequences, less than 3.5% of which show up once; approximately 4.4% is in the top ten. Sequencing was carried out using blood, either unsorted or a sorted T cell fraction (not recorded which). All receptors come from a male donor with ankylosing spondylitis or in good health (not recorded which). Each CDR3 is given with its conserved first and last residue. The order of the fields is J gene, V gene, clone size, D gene, CDR3 protein, CDR3 DNA. The D gene is left open where the match is weak. Some rows have no size entry. The others give once, few or many, or a class for an expanded clone.

>TRBJ2-1|TRBV9|many|.
CASSQEDYSYNEQFF
TGTGCCAGCAGCCAAGAGGACTACTCCTACAATGAGCAGTTCTTC
>TRBJ2-5|TRBV9|many|.
CASSGGNEETQYF
TGTGCCAGCAGCGGCGGGAACGAAGAGACCCAGTACTTC
>TRBJ2-1|TRBV9|many|TRBD2
CASSVDLAGYNEQFF
TGTGCCAGCAGCGTAGATCTAGCGGGGTACAATGAGCAGTTCTTC
>TRBJ1-4|TRBV9|many|TRBD1
CASSVGDRRELFF
TGTGCCAGCAGCGTAGGGGACAGGCGAGAGTTGTTTTTT
>TRBJ1-1|TRBV24-1|medium-sized|TRBD1
CATSDLGTGGPNTEAFF
TGTGCCACCAGTGATTTGGGGACAGGGGGTCCGAACACTGAAGCTTTCTTT
>TRBJ1-1|TRBV28|many|.
CASSLKGYVAEAFF
TGTGCCAGCAGTTTAAAGGGGTACGTGGCTGAAGCTTTCTTT
>TRBJ1-6|TRBV9|many|.
CASSPSPNSYNSPLHF
TGTGCCAGCAGCCCTTCACCAAACTCCTATAATTCACCCCTCCACTTT
>TRBJ2-7|TRBV9|many|TRBD2
CASSAGLAGGVYEQYF
TGTGCCAGCAGCGCCGGACTAGCGGGTGGGGTTTACGAGCAGTACTTC
>TRBJ2-5|TRBV9|many|TRBD2
CASSKTSGEETQYF
TGTGCCAGCAGCAAGACTAGCGGGGAAGAGACCCAGTACTTC
>TRBJ2-5|TRBV9|many|.
CASSQGPWETQYF
TGTGCCAGCAGCCAGGGTCCCTGGGAGACCCAGTACTTC
>TRBJ2-2|TRBV9|many|.
CASSLEVRTGELFF
TGTGCCAGCAGCCTAGAGGTACGCACCGGGGAGCTGTTTTTT
>TRBJ2-5|TRBV9|.|.
CASSVGIARRGETQYF
TGTGCCAGCAGCGTAGGGATCGCTCGAAGGGGAGAGACCCAGTACTTC
>TRBJ2-3|TRBV9|many|TRBD2
CASSVGSSGIPDTQYF
TGTGCCAGCAGCGTAGGGAGTAGCGGGATCCCAGATACGCAGTATTTT
>TRBJ1-6|TRBV9|many|.
CASSLQDKDSPLHF
TGTGCCAGCAGCCTCCAGGACAAGGATTCACCCCTCCACTTT
>TRBJ2-1|TRBV9|many|TRBD2
CASSPGGGGESGEQFF
TGTGCCAGCAGCCCGGGAGGGGGGGGAGAGAGTGGTGAGCAGTTCTTC
>TRBJ2-7|TRBV9|many|.
CASSVAIQAYEQYF
TGTGCCAGCAGCGTAGCGATCCAAGCCTACGAGCAGTACTTC
>TRBJ2-1|TRBV9|many|TRBD2
CASSVTSGSGNEQFF
TGTGCCAGCAGCGTAACTAGCGGGAGCGGAAATGAGCAGTTCTTC
>TRBJ2-1|TRBV9|many|.
CASSLRLADVHEQFF
TGTGCCAGCAGCCTACGGCTAGCTGACGTCCATGAGCAGTTCTTC
>TRBJ2-1|TRBV9|many|.
CASSVGTSGESQFF
TGTGCCAGCAGCGTAGGAACCAGCGGTGAAAGTCAGTTCTTC
>TRBJ2-7|TRBV9|many|.
CASSVAANYEQYF
TGTGCCAGCAGCGTGGCAGCAAACTACGAGCAGTACTTC
>TRBJ2-1|TRBV9|many|.
CASSVGSQNNEQFF
TGTGCCAGCAGCGTAGGCAGCCAGAACAATGAGCAGTTCTTC
>TRBJ2-1|TRBV9|medium-sized|TRBD2
CASSVDPTSGVSSYNEQFF
TGTGCCAGCAGCGTAGACCCCACTAGCGGGGTAAGCTCCTACAATGAGCAGTTCTTC
>TRBJ2-1|TRBV9|many|TRBD2
CASRSGGEGRNNEQFF
TGTGCCAGTCGTAGTGGTGGGGAGGGCCGGAACAATGAGCAGTTCTTC
>TRBJ2-2|TRBV9|many|.
CASSVGVDAGELFF
TGTGCCAGCAGCGTAGGGGTTGACGCCGGGGAGCTGTTTTTT
>TRBJ2-3|TRBV9|many|TRBD2
CASSGTSGRTDTQYF
TGTGCCAGCAGCGGCACTAGCGGGCGCACAGATACGCAGTATTTT
>TRBJ1-2|TRBV9|many|TRBD1
CASSDGQGSNYGYTF
TGTGCCAGCAGCGACGGACAGGGTTCAAACTATGGCTACACCTTC
>TRBJ2-1|TRBV9|many|TRBD2
CASSARRGLAGGDNEQFF
TGTGCCAGCAGCGCCAGACGGGGGCTAGCGGGGGGGGACAATGAGCAGTTCTTC